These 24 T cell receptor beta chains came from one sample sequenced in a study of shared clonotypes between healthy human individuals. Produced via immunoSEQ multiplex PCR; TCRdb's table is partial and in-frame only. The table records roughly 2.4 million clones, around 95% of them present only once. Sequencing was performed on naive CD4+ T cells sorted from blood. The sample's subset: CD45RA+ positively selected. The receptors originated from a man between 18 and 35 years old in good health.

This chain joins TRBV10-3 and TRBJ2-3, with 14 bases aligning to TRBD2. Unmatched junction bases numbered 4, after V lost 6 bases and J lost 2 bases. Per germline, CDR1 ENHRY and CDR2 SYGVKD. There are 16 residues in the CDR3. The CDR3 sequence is CAIREGLAGATDTQYF. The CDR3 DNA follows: TGTGCCATCAGGGAGGGACTAGCGGGAGCCACAGATACGCAGTATTTT.

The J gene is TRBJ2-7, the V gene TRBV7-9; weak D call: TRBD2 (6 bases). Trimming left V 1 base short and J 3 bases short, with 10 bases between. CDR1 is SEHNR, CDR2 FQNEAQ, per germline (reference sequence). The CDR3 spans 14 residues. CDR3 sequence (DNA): TGTGCCAGCAGCTTAGTCGGGGGTTTCTACGAGCAGTACTTC. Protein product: CASSLVGGFYEQYF.

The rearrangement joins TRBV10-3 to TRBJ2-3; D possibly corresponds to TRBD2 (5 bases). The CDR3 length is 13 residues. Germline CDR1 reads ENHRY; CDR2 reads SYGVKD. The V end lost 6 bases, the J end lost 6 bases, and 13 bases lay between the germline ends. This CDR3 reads CAISGNLGDTQYF. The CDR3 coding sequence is TGTGCCATCAGCGGGAACCTGGGGGATACGCAGTATTTT.

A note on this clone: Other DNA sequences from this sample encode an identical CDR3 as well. In DNA, the CDR3 is TGTGCCAGCAGTTTGCCCGACAGGGGCTACGAGCAGTACTTC. Residues: CASSLPDRGYEQYF. The V gene is TRBV28, the J gene TRBJ2-7; 8 bases map to TRBD1. With V trimmed by 3 bases and J by 3 bases, 4 bases remained unmatched. The CDR3 sequence is 14 residues long. Germline V gene sequence: CDR1 MDHEN, CDR2 SYDVKM.

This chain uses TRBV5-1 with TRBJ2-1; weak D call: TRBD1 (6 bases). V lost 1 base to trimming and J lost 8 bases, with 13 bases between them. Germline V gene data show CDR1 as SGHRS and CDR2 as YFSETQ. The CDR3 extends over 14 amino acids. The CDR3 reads CASSLRYRDDEQFF. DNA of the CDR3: TGCGCCAGCAGCTTGAGGTACAGGGACGATGAGCAGTTCTTC.

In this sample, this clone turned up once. In DNA form, the CDR3 reads TGTGCCAGCAGCTCGCAAACCGGGACCTTTAGCTCCTATAATTCACCCCTCCACTTT. Protein product: CASSSQTGTFSSYNSPLHF. The V gene is TRBV7-9, the J gene TRBJ1-6; a weak D match, TRBD1 (5 bases). The V end lost 4 bases, the J end lost 0 bases, and 19 bases lay between the germline ends. Germline loops: CDR1 SEHNR, CDR2 FQNEAQ (reference sequence). CDR3 length equals 19 residues.

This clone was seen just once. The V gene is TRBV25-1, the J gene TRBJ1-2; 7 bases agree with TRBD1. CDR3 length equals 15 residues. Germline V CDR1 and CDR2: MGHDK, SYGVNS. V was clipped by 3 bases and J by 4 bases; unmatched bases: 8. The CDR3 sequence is CASSDSGTDIYGYTF. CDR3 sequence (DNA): TGTGCCAGCAGTGATTCCGGGACAGACATCTATGGCTACACCTTC.

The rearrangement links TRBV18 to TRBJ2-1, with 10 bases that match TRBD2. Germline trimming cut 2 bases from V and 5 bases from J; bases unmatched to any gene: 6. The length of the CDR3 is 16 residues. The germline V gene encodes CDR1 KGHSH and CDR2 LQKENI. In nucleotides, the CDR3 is TGTGCCAGCTCACCATCGCTAGCGGGGGCTAACAATGAGCAGTTCTTC. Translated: CASSPSLAGANNEQFF.

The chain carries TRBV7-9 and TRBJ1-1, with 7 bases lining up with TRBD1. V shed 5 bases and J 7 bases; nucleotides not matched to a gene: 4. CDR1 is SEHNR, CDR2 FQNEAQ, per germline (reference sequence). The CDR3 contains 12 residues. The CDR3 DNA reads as TGTGCCAGCAGCCGTAGGGACAGTGAAGCTTTCTTT. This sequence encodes CASSRRDSEAFF.

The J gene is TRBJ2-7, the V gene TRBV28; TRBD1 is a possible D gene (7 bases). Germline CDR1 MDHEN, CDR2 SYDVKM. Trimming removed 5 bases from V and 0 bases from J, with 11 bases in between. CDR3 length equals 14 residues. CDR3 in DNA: TGTGCCAGCAGTGCAGGGGGGAGCTCCTACGAGCAGTACTTC. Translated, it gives CASSAGGSSYEQYF.

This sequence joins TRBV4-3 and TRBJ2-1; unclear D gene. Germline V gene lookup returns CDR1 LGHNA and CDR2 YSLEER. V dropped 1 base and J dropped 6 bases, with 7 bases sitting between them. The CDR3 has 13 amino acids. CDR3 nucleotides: TGCGCCAGCAGCCAAGTTCCAAGCAATGAGCAGTTCTTC. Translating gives CASSQVPSNEQFF.

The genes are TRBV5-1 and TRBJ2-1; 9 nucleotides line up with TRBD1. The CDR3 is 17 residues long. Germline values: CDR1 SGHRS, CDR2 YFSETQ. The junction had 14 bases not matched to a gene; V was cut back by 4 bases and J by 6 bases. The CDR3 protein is CASSQGQGNWRSNEQFF. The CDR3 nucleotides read TGCGCCAGCAGCCAGGGACAGGGCAACTGGAGGAGCAATGAGCAGTTCTTC.

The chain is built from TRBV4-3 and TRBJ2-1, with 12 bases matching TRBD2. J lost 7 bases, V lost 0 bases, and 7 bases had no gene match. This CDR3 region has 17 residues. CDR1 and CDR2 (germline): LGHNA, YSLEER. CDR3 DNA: TGCGCCAGCAGCCAAGAGCCGACTAGCGGGGGTGGGAATGAGCAGTTCTTC. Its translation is CASSQEPTSGGGNEQFF.

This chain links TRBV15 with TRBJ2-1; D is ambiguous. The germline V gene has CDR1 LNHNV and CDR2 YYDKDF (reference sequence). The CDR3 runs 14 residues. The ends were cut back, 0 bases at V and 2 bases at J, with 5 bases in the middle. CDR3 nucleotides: TGTGCCACCAGCAGAGATTGGGCCTACAATGAGCAGTTCTTC. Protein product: CATSRDWAYNEQFF.

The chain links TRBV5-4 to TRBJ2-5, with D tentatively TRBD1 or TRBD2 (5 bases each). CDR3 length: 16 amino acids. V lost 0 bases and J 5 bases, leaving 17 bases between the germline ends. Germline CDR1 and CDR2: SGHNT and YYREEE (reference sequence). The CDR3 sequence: CASSLGGSRGKETQYF. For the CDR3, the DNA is TGTGCCAGCAGCTTGGGGGGATCGAGGGGCAAGGAGACCCAGTACTTC.

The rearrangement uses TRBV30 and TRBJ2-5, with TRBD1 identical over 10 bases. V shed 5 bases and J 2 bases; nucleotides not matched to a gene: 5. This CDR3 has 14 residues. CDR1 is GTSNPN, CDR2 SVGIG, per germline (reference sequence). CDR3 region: CAWGGQGRQETQYF. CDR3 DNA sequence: TGTGCCTGGGGGGGACAGGGGAGGCAAGAGACCCAGTACTTC.

CDR3: CASSDSSRRKPTEAFF. The CDR3 DNA reads as TGTGCCAGCAGTGACTCGAGTCGTAGGAAGCCCACTGAAGCTTTCTTT. J is TRBJ1-1 and V is TRBV6-4; no reliable D call. Germline values: CDR1 MRHNA, CDR2 SNTAGT. The CDR3 consists of 16 residues. Between the trimmed V and J ends, which lost 0 bases and 4 bases, there was a span of 15 bases.

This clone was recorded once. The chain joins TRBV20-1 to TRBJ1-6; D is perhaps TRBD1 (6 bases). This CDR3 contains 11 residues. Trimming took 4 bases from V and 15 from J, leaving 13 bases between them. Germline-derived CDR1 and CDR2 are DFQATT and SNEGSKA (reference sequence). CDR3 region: CSAITGMDLHF. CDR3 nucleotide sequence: TGCAGTGCTATTACAGGGATGGACCTCCACTTT.

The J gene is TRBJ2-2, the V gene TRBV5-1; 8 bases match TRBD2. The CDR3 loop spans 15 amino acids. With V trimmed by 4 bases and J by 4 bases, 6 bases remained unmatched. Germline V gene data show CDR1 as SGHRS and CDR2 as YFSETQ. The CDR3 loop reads CASSPLTSVTGELFF. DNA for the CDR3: TGCGCCAGCAGCCCCCTGACTAGCGTCACCGGGGAGCTGTTTTTT.

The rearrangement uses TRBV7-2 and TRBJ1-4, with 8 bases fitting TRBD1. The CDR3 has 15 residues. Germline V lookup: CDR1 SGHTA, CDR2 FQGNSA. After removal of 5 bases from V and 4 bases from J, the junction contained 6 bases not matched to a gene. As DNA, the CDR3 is TGTGCCAGCAGCCGATCGGGACAGGATAATGAAAAACTGTTTTTT. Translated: CASSRSGQDNEKLFF.

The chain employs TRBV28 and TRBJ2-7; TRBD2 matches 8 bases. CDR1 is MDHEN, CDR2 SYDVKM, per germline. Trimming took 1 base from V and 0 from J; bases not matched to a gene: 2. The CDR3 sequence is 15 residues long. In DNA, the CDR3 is TGTGCCAGCAGTTTATTCAGCGGGGGCTCCTACGAGCAGTACTTC. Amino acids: CASSLFSGGSYEQYF.

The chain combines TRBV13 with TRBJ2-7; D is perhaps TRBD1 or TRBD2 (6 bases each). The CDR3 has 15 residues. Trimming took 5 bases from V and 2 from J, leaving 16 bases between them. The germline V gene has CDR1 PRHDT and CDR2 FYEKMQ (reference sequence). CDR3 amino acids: CASSPTGAGPYEQYF. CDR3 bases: TGTGCCAGCAGCCCTACGGGGGCAGGGCCCTACGAGCAGTACTTC.

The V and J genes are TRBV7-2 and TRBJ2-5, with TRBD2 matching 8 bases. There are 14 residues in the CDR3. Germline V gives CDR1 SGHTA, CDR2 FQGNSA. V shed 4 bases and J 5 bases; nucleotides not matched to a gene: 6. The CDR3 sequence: CASSSRSGSETQYF. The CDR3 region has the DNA TGTGCCAGCAGCTCACGGAGCGGGAGTGAGACCCAGTACTTC.

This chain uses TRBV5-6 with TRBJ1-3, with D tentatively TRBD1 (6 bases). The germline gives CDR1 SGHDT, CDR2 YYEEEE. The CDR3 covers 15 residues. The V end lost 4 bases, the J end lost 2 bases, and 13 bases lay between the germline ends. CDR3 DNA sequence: TGTGCCAGCAGCGGAGACACAGGGCCTGGAAACACCATATATTTT. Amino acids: CASSGDTGPGNTIYF.